The rows below give T cell receptor beta chains drawn from one sample of a study of T cells in Graves' hyperthyroidism and ophthalmopathy. TCRdb analysed the multiplex PCR reads with MiXCR anew, one entry per CDR3 protein. The sample lists 490,000 or so distinct CDR3 sequences; about 15% were seen once. What was sequenced was blood. The origin of the receptors is a woman aged 30 to 39 with Graves' ophthalmopathy. The CDR3 runs from the conserved cysteine through the conserved F or W. A D gene is named only where the DNA matches it firmly. Where a row states a size, it is once, few, many or the class of an expanded clone; other rows omit it.

>once|TRBV6-2/TRBV6-3|TRBJ1-2|-
TGTGCCAGCAGTTTACTACGGGGCGACAAGAGTGGCTACACCTTC
CASSLLRGDKSGYTF
>many|TRBV9|TRBJ2-7|TRBD1
TGTGCCAGCAGCGCCGAGGGACAGGGGGTTATCGGCGGCGAGCAGTACTTC
CASSAEGQGVIGGEQYF
>-|TRBV6-2/TRBV6-3|TRBJ2-1|TRBD2
TGTGCCAGCAATAAGCTGCGGGAGAGGCCCCCCCATGAGCAGTTCTTC
CASNKLRERPPHEQFF
>-|TRBV20-1|TRBJ2-7|TRBD1
TGCAGTGCTAGAGGGACAGGGACCCCCTACGAGCAGTACTTC
CSARGTGTPYEQYF
>few|TRBV12-3/TRBV12-4|TRBJ1-3|-
TGTGCCAGCCTCGGCGAGAATGTAAACACCATATATTTT
CASLGENVNTIYF
>-|TRBV30|TRBJ1-6|TRBD1
TGTGCCTGGGCGGGACAGGGCAATTCACCCCTCCACTTT
CAWAGQGNSPLHF
>many|TRBV28|TRBJ2-1|TRBD2
TGTGCCAACTCGAAAGCGGGGTCCTCCTACAATGAGCAGTTCTTC
CANSKAGSSYNEQFF
>many|TRBV2|TRBJ2-1|TRBD1
TGTGCCAGCACGGGACAGGGGGCGTATGGTGAGCAGTTCTTC
CASTGQGAYGEQFF
>few|TRBV30|TRBJ1-3|-
TGTGCCTGGGATAGAGGACGTCCTGGAAACACCATATATTTT
CAWDRGRPGNTIYF
>-|TRBV6-1|TRBJ2-5|-
TGTGCCAGCAGTGAAGACGCCTCAGAGACCCAGTACTTC
CASSEDASETQYF
>-|TRBV5-1|TRBJ2-3|TRBD2
TGCGCCAGCGCCTCGGTCTTAGCGGGAAACGCAGATACGCAGTATTTT
CASASVLAGNADTQYF
>few|TRBV7-9|TRBJ1-4|-
TGTGCCAGCAGCTTAAGGGTGGCTAATGAAAAACTGTTTTTT
CASSLRVANEKLFF
>many|TRBV11-2|TRBJ2-7|-
TGTGCCAGCAGCCTCAGGGAGCGGAACGAGCAGTACTTC
CASSLRERNEQYF
>-|TRBV11-2|TRBJ2-7|-
TGTGCCAGCAGACTTTTAGGGGTCACAGGACGGGAGTACGGGCAGTACTTC
CASRLLGVTGREYGQYF
>few|TRBV20-1|TRBJ2-7|TRBD1
TGCAGTGCTGACAGGGAGACGCCCTACGAGCAGTACTTC
CSADRETPYEQYF
>many|TRBV7-2|TRBJ2-2|TRBD2
TGTGCCAGCAGCTACCCTAGCGGGAGGGCCAGCGCGGGGGAGCTGTTTTTT
CASSYPSGRASAGELFF
>-|TRBV24-1|TRBJ2-5|TRBD1
TGTGCCACCAGTGGCTTGACAGGGGAACAAGAGACCCAGTACTTC
CATSGLTGEQETQYF
>many|TRBV2|TRBJ1-6|-
TGTGCCAGCAGTGAAGTATTAGGGAAGGTGGGGTCACCCCTCCACTTT
CASSEVLGKVGSPLHF
>many|TRBV20-1|TRBJ2-7|-
TGCAGTGCTACGAGGACAGAGACCTACGAGCAGTACTTC
CSATRTETYEQYF
>-|TRBV6-4|TRBJ2-1|-
TGTGCCAGCGGCGAGGGGGAAGACAATGAGCAGTTCTTC
CASGEGEDNEQFF
>many|TRBV4-1|TRBJ2-3|-
TGCGCCAGCAGCCAAGATTTGGGGACTAGCACAGATACGCAGTATTTT
CASSQDLGTSTDTQYF
>-|TRBV20-1|TRBJ2-4|-
TGCAGTGCCCAACCGAACAGGGAGGGCAAAAACATTCAGTACTTC
CSAQPNREGKNIQYF
>many|TRBV7-8|TRBJ2-4|-
TGTGCCAGCAGCCCCCGACGGCAGGGGAAACAGTCCAAAAACATTCAGTACTTC
CASSPRRQGKQSKNIQYF
>many|TRBV18|TRBJ1-2|-
TGTGCCAGCTCACTGGGTGACTATGGCTACACCTTC
CASSLGDYGYTF
>-|TRBV6-5|TRBJ2-7|-
TGTGCCAGCAGTTACCTGCACCTGGCCCCTAGCGAGCAGTACTTC
CASSYLHLAPSEQYF
>many|TRBV7-6|TRBJ1-5|-
TGTGCCAGCAGCTTAGTGGCAGGACCTCCCAATCAGCCCCAGCATTTT
CASSLVAGPPNQPQHF
>-|TRBV9|TRBJ2-7|-
TGTGCCAGCAGCCCCCGGGCCTCCCCCGGCCCCGAGCAGTACTTC
CASSPRASPGPEQYF
>-|TRBV15|TRBJ2-1|TRBD2
TGTGCCATACAGGACGAAAAAACAGCGGGGAGGGGCAATGAGCAGTTCTTC
CAIQDEKTAGRGNEQFF
>few|TRBV3-1|TRBJ1-5|-
TGTGCCAGCAGCCAAAGTATTTTGTCAGGGGTTGGGAATCAGCCCCAGCATTTT
CASSQSILSGVGNQPQHF
>-|TRBV12-3/TRBV12-4|TRBJ1-4|TRBD1
TGTGCCAGCAGCCCAGACCCTCCGGGACAGGCGAATGAAAAACTGTTTTTT
CASSPDPPGQANEKLFF
>few|TRBV27|TRBJ2-5|-
TGTGCCAGCAGTCCCGGGGGCGCGGAGACCCAGTACTTC
CASSPGGAETQYF
>many|TRBV6-1|TRBJ2-7|-
TGTGCCAGCAGCGAAACTCCGACAGGGAGGAACGAGCAGTACTTC
CASSETPTGRNEQYF
>few|TRBV7-3|TRBJ2-3|-
TGTGCCAGCAGCTACGGGGCGAAGGGATCGGGGACAGATACGCAGTATTTT
CASSYGAKGSGTDTQYF
>many|TRBV11-2|TRBJ2-5|-
TGTGCCAGCAGCTTAAACGGCGTCCAAGAGACCCAGTACTTC
CASSLNGVQETQYF
>few|TRBV4-1|TRBJ1-3|-
TGCGCCAGCAGCCAAGCGTCCCAGAGTGGAAACACCATATATTTT
CASSQASQSGNTIYF
>many|TRBV28|TRBJ1-5|-
TGTGCCAGTAAACAGGGAATCAATCAGCCCCAGCATTTT
CASKQGINQPQHF
>-|TRBV2|TRBJ2-7|TRBD2
TGTGCCAGCAGTGAGGGGACTAGCGGGCAATACGAGCAGTACTTC
CASSEGTSGQYEQYF
>-|TRBV6-2/TRBV6-3|TRBJ1-6|-
TGTGCCAGCTGGAGGGGGGCGGATAATTCACCCCTCCACTTT
CASWRGADNSPLHF
>-|TRBV20-1|TRBJ2-7|TRBD1
TGCAGTGCTAAAAGACAGGGGCGGACCTACGAGCAGTACTTC
CSAKRQGRTYEQYF
>-|TRBV7-9|TRBJ2-7|TRBD2
TGTGCCAGCAGCCCCTCGGGTAACGGGAGGGCCCCCCACGAGCAGTACTTC
CASSPSGNGRAPHEQYF
>many|TRBV20-1|TRBJ1-6|-
TGCAGTGCTAGCCCTCTCCAGACAGACAATTCACCCCTCCACTTT
CSASPLQTDNSPLHF
>-|TRBV20-1|TRBJ1-5|-
TGCAGTGCTAGAGATCCAGGACAGTTATTGGGGCCCCAGCATTTT
CSARDPGQLLGPQHF
>-|TRBV11-2|TRBJ2-1|TRBD2
TGTGCCAGCAGCTTTAACGTAGTGGGTAGCGGGAGATCGGGATACAATGAGCAGTTCTTC
CASSFNVVGSGRSGYNEQFF
>many|TRBV24-1|TRBJ2-5|-
TGTGCCACCAGTCGGCCCGCAGGGCAGGGTGGCGAGACCCAGTACTTC
CATSRPAGQGGETQYF
>many|TRBV18|TRBJ2-7|TRBD1
TGTGCCAGCTCACCAGGGACAGGCTCTCCCTACGAGCAGTACTTC
CASSPGTGSPYEQYF
>-|TRBV5-1|TRBJ1-2|-
TGTGCCAGCAGCTTGGAACAGGGCGAGCTTAGCTACACCTTC
CASSLEQGELSYTF
>few|TRBV29-1|TRBJ1-1|TRBD1
TGCAGCGTTGGGGACAGAAGTAACACTGAAGCTTTCTTT
CSVGDRSNTEAFF
>few|TRBV7-2|TRBJ2-1|-
TGTGCCAGCAGCACCCGGACGACGCCCAATGAGCAGTCCTTC
CASSTRTTPNEQSF
>many|TRBV5-1|TRBJ2-1|TRBD2
TGCGCCAGCAGCTTTAATAGCGGGAGGGCCGTGGATGAGCAGTTCTTC
CASSFNSGRAVDEQFF
>-|TRBV6-5|TRBJ2-3|-
TGTGCCAGCAGTTACCGGGCGACTCTGCCCATCACAGATACGCAGTATTTT
CASSYRATLPITDTQYF
>many|TRBV20-1|TRBJ2-3|-
TGCAGTGCTTTCCGGGACGCGGATACGCAGTATTTT
CSAFRDADTQYF
>-|TRBV20-1|TRBJ2-5|-
TGCAGTGCAGCACGGGAGACCCGGTACTTC
CSAARETRYF
>-|TRBV4-3|TRBJ2-7|-
TGCGCCAGCAGCCAAGAACCCACCTACGAGCAGTACTTC
CASSQEPTYEQYF
>many|TRBV20-1|TRBJ2-1|TRBD2
TGCAGTGAAAGCGGGAGGGCCAATGAGCAGTTCTTC
CSESGRANEQFF
>-|TRBV19|TRBJ2-1|-
TGTGCCAGTAGTATTCCCCCGGTACGTGAGCAGTTCTTC
CASSIPPVREQFF
>many|TRBV20-1|TRBJ1-5|TRBD1
TGCAGTGCTAAGCCGGGACAGGGTTATCAGCCCCAGCATTTT
CSAKPGQGYQPQHF
>-|TRBV29-1|TRBJ2-1|TRBD2
TGCAGCGTCGTACTAGCGGCCTTAGGGGAGCAGTTCTTC
CSVVLAALGEQFF
>many|TRBV6-2/TRBV6-3|TRBJ1-2|-
TGTGCCAGCAGCTATCGCCAGGGCAACTATGGCTACACCTTC
CASSYRQGNYGYTF
>-|TRBV28|TRBJ2-2|-
TGTGCCAGCATGGAGACGGACACCGGGGAGCTGTTTTTT
CASMETDTGELFF
>many|TRBV18|TRBJ2-7|-
TGTGCCAGCTCACCAAATAGCGCATCCTACGAGCAGTACTTC
CASSPNSASYEQYF